These 11 T cell receptor beta chains were sequenced from one sample in a study of regulatory T cells in long-lasting Graves disease. Time point: newly diagnosed GD, antithyroid drugs for less than 3 months. Following extraction of RNA from PBMCs, that RNA was used to make the TCR library. Library construction for TCR beta used iRepertoire HTBI primers and Arm-PCR of CDR3 regions. TCRdb processed the multiplex PCR reads anew with MiXCR; each CDR3 protein has one entry. This table has 410,000 or so distinct CDR3 sequences, more than 12% appearing once. The sample was also reused in another study, on T cells in Graves' hyperthyroidism and ophthalmopathy.

This sample comprised peripheral blood mononuclear cells (PBMCs), obtained at new diagnosis, from a patient treated with antithyroid drugs. These receptors originate from a woman in her 30s with Graves disease.

The V and J genes are TRBV3-1 and TRBJ2-5; D call uncertain. With 4 bases removed from V and 0 bases from J, the gap between germline ends came to 12 bases. Germline V lookup: CDR1 LGHDT, CDR2 YNNKEL (reference sequence). The CDR3 has 15 residues. This chain's CDR3 is CASSPSARYQETQYF. CDR3 sequence (DNA): TGTGCCAGCAGCCCATCCGCGAGGTACCAAGAGACCCAGTACTTC.

This clonotype was detected many times. J is TRBJ2-7 and V is TRBV5-1; 7 nucleotides agree with TRBD1. V was pared by 0 bases and J by 3 bases, with 6 bases of the junction left unmatched. CDR1 and CDR2 (germline): SGHRS, YFSETQ. The CDR3 runs to 15 residues. The CDR3 region is CASSLVATGNYEQYF. CDR3 DNA: TGCGCCAGCAGCTTGGTTGCGACAGGGAACTACGAGCAGTACTTC.

Concerning this clonotype: A read error may be the cause here, since a much bigger clone is one base away. The J gene is TRBJ2-5, the V gene TRBV5-5; 8 nucleotides match TRBD2. The CDR3 has 13 residues. Germline V gene sequence: CDR1 SGHKS, CDR2 YYEKEE (reference sequence). In DNA, the CDR3 is TGTGCCAACAGCTGGGGACTAGGGGAGACCCAGTACTTC. It specifies CANSWGLGETQYF.

V is TRBV19 and J is TRBJ2-5; tentative D call: TRBD2 (6 bases). V lost 6 bases and J lost 2, with 10 bases in between. CDR3 length: 13 amino acids. Germline V gives CDR1 LNHDA, CDR2 SQIVND (reference sequence). The CDR3 DNA is TGTGCCAGTAGGCGGGACTTTCAAGAGACCCAGTACTTC. This translates into CASRRDFQETQYF.

V gene TRBV20-1 combines with J gene TRBJ2-1; 11 bases align to TRBD2. Germline V gene data show CDR1 as DFQATT and CDR2 as SNEGSKA (reference sequence). The CDR3 contains 14 residues. J gave up 9 bases and V 4 bases, and 8 bases lay outside the gene matches. The CDR3 bases are TGCAGTGCTATAGCGGGAGGGGAAGTAGTTGAGCAGTTCTTC. It is translated as CSAIAGGEVVEQFF.

The V and J genes are TRBV5-1 and TRBJ2-3; possibly TRBD2 for D (7 bases). Germline CDR1 is SGHRS and CDR2 is YFSETQ. CDR3 length equals 16 residues. Trimming shortened V by 4 bases and J by 0 bases, and 15 bases separated the two germline ends. CDR3 sequence (DNA): TGCGCCAGCAGCCAAACTCGGGGGGCTAGCACAGATACGCAGTATTTT. Protein sequence: CASSQTRGASTDTQYF.

At least ten counts were recorded for this clonotype. The rearrangement links TRBV7-3 to TRBJ2-7; no clear D gene. This CDR3 region has 17 residues. Between the trimmed V and J ends, which lost 2 bases and 0 bases, there was a span of 17 bases. The germline CDR1 and CDR2 sequences are SGHTA and FQGTGA. The CDR3 loop reads CASSLEALVESSYEQYF. For the CDR3, the DNA is TGTGCCAGCAGCTTAGAAGCCCTAGTGGAGAGCTCCTACGAGCAGTACTTC.

The J gene is TRBJ2-3, the V gene TRBV4-1; 7 bases line up with TRBD2. The V segment lost 5 bases and the J segment 5 bases; nucleotides outside the gene matches: 13. Germline V gives CDR1 MGHRA, CDR2 YSYEKL. This CDR3 is built from 16 residues. The chain's CDR3 is CASSYPSGLGKDTQYF. Here the CDR3 DNA reads TGCGCCAGCAGCTATCCTTCCGGACTAGGTAAAGATACGCAGTATTTT.

The chain joins TRBV12-3 or TRBV12-4 to TRBJ2-6, with D unresolved. The CDR3 totals 15 residues. With 5 bases removed from V and 2 bases from J, the gap between germline ends came to 10 bases. Written as DNA, the CDR3 is TGTGCCAGCAGTAGCCCTTGGGCTGGGGCCAACGTCCTGACTTTC. Protein product: CASSSPWAGANVLTF.

The chain has TRBV10-3 and TRBJ2-1; D gene ambiguous. Germline-derived CDR1 and CDR2 are ENHRY and SYGVKD. The CDR3 has 14 amino acids. Trimming removed 2 bases from V and 0 bases from J, with 5 bases in between. The CDR3 reads CAISEVSSYNEQFF. DNA for the CDR3: TGTGCCATCAGTGAGGTGAGCTCCTACAATGAGCAGTTCTTC.

This clonotype was observed many times. The V and J genes are TRBV7-2 and TRBJ1-2; D uncertain. CDR3 size: 15 residues. The V and J ends lost 4 bases and 4 bases respectively, with 16 bases between them. In germline, CDR1 is SGHTA, CDR2 FQGNSA. CDR3 in DNA: TGTGCCAGCAGCTCTTACTCCGGGCCAATCTATGGCTACACCTTC. Translation gives CASSSYSGPIYGYTF.